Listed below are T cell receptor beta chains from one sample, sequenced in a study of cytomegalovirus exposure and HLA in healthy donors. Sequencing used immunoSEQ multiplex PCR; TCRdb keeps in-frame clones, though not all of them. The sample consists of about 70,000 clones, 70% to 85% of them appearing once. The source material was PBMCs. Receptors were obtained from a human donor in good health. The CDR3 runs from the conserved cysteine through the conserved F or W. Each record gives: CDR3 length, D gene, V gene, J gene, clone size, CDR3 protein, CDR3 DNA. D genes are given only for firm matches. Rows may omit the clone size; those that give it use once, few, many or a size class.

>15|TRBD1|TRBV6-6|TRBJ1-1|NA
CASSYSMGQDTEAFF
TGTGCCAGCAGTTACTCGATGGGACAGGACACTGAAGCTTTCTTT
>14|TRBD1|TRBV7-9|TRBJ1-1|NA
CASTSGQGLTEAFF
TGTGCCAGCACCTCGGGACAGGGACTCACTGAAGCTTTCTTT
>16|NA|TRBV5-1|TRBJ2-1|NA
CASSLSVSDLHNEQFF
TGCGCCAGCAGCTTGTCTGTCAGCGATCTCCACAATGAGCAGTTCTTC
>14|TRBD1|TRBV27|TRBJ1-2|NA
CASSFQEQGCGYTF
TGTGCCAGCAGTTTCCAGGAACAGGGGTGTGGCTACACCTTC
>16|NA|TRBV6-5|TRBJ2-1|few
CASSSGVPGSYNEQFF
TGTGCCAGCAGTTCCGGGGTCCCCGGCTCCTACAATGAGCAGTTCTTC
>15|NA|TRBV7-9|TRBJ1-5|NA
CASSPAGGGGQPQHF
TGTGCCAGCAGCCCGGCGGGGGGCGGGGGACAGCCCCAGCATTTT
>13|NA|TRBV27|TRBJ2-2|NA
CAAAAGNTGELFF
TGTGCCGCGGCGGCGGGGAACACCGGGGAGCTGTTTTTT
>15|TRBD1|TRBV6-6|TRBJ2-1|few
CASSRYRGSGNEQFF
TGTGCCAGCAGTCGGTACAGGGGCTCAGGCAATGAGCAGTTCTTC
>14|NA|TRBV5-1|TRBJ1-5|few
CASSLFGGDQPQHF
TGCGCCAGCAGCTTGTTCGGGGGGGATCAGCCCCAGCATTTT
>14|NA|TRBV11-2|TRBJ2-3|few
CASSLVGSTDTQYF
TGTGCCAGCAGCTTAGTCGGGAGCACAGATACGCAGTATTTT
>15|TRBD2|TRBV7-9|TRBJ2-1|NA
CASSLELAGNNEQFF
TGTGCCAGCAGCTTAGAACTAGCGGGAAACAATGAGCAGTTCTTC
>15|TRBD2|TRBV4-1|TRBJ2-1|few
CASRKNGGGNNEQFF
TGCGCCAGCAGGAAGAACGGCGGGGGAAACAATGAGCAGTTCTTC
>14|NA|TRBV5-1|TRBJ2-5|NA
CASSLALGDETQYF
TGCGCCAGCAGCTTGGCATTAGGGGATGAGACCCAGTACTTC
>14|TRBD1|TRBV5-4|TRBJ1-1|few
CASSFDRGRTEAFF
TGTGCCAGCAGCTTTGACAGGGGACGGACTGAAGCTTTCTTT
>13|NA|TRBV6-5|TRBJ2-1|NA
CASSPQGSGEQFF
TGTGCCAGCAGTCCACAGGGATCTGGTGAGCAGTTCTTC
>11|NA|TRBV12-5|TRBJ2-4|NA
CASGTENIQYF
TGTGCTAGTGGGACAGAAAACATTCAGTACTTC
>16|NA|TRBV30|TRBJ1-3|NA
CAWYRDTLNSGNTIYF
TGTGCCTGGTACCGGGACACACTGAACTCTGGAAACACCATATATTTT